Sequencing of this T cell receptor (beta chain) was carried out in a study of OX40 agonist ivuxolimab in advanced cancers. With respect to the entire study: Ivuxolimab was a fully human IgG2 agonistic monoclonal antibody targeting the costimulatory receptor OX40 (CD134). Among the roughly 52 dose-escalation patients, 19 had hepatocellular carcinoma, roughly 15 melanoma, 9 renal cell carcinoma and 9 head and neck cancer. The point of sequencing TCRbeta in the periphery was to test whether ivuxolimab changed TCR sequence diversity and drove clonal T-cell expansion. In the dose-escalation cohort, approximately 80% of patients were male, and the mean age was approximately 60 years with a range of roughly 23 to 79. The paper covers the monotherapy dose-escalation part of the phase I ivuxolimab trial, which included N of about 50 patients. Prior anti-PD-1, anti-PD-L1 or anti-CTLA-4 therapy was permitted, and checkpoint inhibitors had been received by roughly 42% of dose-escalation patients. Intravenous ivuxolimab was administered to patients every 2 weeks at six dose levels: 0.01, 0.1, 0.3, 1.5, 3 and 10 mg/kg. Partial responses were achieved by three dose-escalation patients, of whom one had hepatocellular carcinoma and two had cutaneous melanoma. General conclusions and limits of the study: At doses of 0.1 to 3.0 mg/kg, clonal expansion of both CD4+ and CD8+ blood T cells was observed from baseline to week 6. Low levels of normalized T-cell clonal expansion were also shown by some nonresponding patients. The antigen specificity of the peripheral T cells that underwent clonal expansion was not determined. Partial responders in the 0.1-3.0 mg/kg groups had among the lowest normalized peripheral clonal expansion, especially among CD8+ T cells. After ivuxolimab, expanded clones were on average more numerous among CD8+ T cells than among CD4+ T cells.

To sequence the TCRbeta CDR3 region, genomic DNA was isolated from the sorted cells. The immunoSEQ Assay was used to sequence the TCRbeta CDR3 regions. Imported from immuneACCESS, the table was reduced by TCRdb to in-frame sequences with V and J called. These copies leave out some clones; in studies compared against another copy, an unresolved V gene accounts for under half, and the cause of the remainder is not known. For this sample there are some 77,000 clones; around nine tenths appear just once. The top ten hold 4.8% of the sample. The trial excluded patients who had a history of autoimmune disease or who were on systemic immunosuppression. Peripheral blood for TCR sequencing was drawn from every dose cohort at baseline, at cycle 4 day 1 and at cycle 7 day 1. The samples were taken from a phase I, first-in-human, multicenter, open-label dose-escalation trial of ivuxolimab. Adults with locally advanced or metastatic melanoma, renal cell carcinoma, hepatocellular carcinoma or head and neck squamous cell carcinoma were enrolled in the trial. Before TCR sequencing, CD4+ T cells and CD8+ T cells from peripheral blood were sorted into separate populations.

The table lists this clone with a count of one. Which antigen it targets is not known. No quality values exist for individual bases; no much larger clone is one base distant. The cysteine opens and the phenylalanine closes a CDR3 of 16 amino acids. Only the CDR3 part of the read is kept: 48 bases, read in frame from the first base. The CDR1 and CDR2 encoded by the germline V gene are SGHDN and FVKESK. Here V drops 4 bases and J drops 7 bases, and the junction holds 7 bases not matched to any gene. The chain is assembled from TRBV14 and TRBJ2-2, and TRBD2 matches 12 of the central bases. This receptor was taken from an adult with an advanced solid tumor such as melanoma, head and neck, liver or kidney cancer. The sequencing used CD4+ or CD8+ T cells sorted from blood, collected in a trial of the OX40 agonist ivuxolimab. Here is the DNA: TGTGCCAGCAGCCGGGCTAGCGGGAGGGCCATCGGGGAGCTGTTTTTT. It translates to CASSRASGRAIGELFF.